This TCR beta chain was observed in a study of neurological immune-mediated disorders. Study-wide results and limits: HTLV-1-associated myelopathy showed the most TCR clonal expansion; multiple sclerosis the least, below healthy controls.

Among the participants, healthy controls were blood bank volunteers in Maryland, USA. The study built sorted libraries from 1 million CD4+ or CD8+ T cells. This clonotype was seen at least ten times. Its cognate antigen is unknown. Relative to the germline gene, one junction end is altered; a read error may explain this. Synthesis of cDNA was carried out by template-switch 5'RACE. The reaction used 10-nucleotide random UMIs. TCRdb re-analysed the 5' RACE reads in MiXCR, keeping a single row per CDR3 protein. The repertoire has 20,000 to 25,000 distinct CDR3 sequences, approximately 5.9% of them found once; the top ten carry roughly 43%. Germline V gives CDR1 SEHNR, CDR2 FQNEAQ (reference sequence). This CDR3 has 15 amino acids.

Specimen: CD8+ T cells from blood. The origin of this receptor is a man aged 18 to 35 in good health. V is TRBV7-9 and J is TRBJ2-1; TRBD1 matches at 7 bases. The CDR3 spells CAGSGERGQGNEQFF. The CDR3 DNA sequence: TGTGCCGGCAGCGGCGAGAGGGGGCAAGGCAATGAGCAGTTCTTC. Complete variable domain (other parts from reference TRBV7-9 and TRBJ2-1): DTGVSQNPRHKITKRGQNVTFRCDPISEHNRLYWYRQTLGQGPEFLTYFQNEAQLEKSRLLSDRFSAERPKGSFSTLEIQRTEQGDSAMYLCAGSGERGQGNEQFFGPGTRLTVL.